The 25 T cell receptor beta chains listed next were all sequenced from one sample in a study of blood T cell repertoires in COVID-19. Libraries were prepared by immunoSEQ multiplex PCR; TCRdb keeps only in-frame clonotypes and omits some of them. Among fewer than 350,000 clones listed, around 84% were seen once. The sequencing sample was made of PBMCs or T cells enriched from blood (not recorded which). Source of these receptors: a woman between 50 and 59 years old who had recovered from COVID-19.

Regarding this clone: The same CDR3 can be traced to other DNA sequences in this sample. This chain uses TRBV7-2 with TRBJ1-5; no firm D call. From germline, CDR1 is SGHTA and CDR2 FQGNSA. The CDR3 runs 15 residues. V was trimmed by 0 bases and J by 0 bases, leaving 6 bases between them. The CDR3 nucleotides are TGTGCCAGCAGCTTAGCCCCCGGTAGCAATCAGCCCCAGCATTTT. It specifies CASSLAPGSNQPQHF.

Comments on this clone: At the DNA level, this CDR3 is encoded by other sequences in the same sample as well. This chain connects TRBV14 to TRBJ1-6; 7 bases map to TRBD1. The ends lost 6 bases at V and 7 bases at J; junction bases unmatched: 9. This CDR3 contains 15 residues. Germline V CDR1 and CDR2: SGHDN, FVKESK. DNA for the CDR3: TGTGCCAGCAGTCGCTTGACAGGGCGGAATTCACCCCTCCACTTT. Protein product: CASSRLTGRNSPLHF. The variable domain in full, with the rest retrieved from reference TRBV14 and TRBJ1-6, is EAGVTQFPSHSVIEKGQTVTLRCDPISGHDNLYWYRRVMGKEIKFLLHFVKESKQDESGMPNNRFLAERTGGTYSTLKVQPAELEDSGVYFCASSRLTGRNSPLHFGNGTRLTVT.

This chain links TRBV27 with TRBJ2-1, with 8 bases identical to TRBD2. This CDR3 has 17 residues. V was pared by 2 bases and J by 7 bases, with 13 bases of the junction left unmatched. Germline V gives CDR1 MNHEY, CDR2 SMNVEV (reference sequence). The CDR3 loop is CASSLPRGVAGWNEQFF. CDR3 DNA: TGTGCCAGCAGTTTACCCCGGGGGGTAGCGGGATGGAATGAGCAGTTCTTC.

This clone has only a few counts. The rearrangement uses TRBV30 and TRBJ1-1; D perhaps matches TRBD1 (6 bases). Germline V gene data show CDR1 as GTSNPN and CDR2 as SVGIG (reference sequence). V was trimmed by 2 bases and J by 3 bases, leaving 16 bases between them. The CDR3 spans 15 residues. The DNA of the CDR3 is TGTGCCTGGAGTATCCAGACAGGTATGGACACTGAAGCTTTCTTT. Amino acid sequence: CAWSIQTGMDTEAFF.

This chain uses TRBV5-1 with TRBJ2-7, with TRBD2 matching over 12 bases. The CDR3 totals 16 residues. Looked up from germline, CDR1 is SGHRS and CDR2 is YFSETQ. J lost 1 base, V lost 4 bases, and 6 bases had no gene match. The CDR3 DNA is TGCGCCAGCAGCATGCGACTAGCGGGAGCGTCCTACGAGCAGTACTTC. Translation gives CASSMRLAGASYEQYF. Using reference TRBV5-1 and TRBJ2-7 for the parts outside the CDR3, the full variable domain is KAGVTQTPRYLIKTRGQQVTLSCSPISGHRSVSWYQQTPGQGLQFLFEYFSETQRNKGNFPGRFSGRQFSNSRSEMNVSTLELGDSALYLCASSMRLAGASYEQYFGPGTRLTVT.

There are a few counts of this clone. The rearrangement uses TRBV7-2 and TRBJ2-1, with TRBD1 matching 10 bases. Germline V CDR1 and CDR2: SGHTA, FQGNSA. This CDR3 region has 15 residues. Trimming took 5 bases from V and 2 from J; bases not matched to a gene: 3. CDR3 sequence: CASSIGQGAYNEQFF. In DNA, the CDR3 is TGTGCCAGCAGCATAGGACAGGGGGCCTACAATGAGCAGTTCTTC. The variable domain in full, with the rest retrieved from reference TRBV7-2 and TRBJ2-1, is GAGVSQSPSNKVTEKGKDVELRCDPISGHTALYWYRQSLGQGLEFLIYFQGNSAPDKSGLPSDRFSAERTGGSVSTLTIQRTQQEDSAVYLCASSIGQGAYNEQFFGPGTRLTVL.

This sequence joins TRBV10-3 and TRBJ1-5; unclear D gene. The CDR3 contains 14 residues. The V and J ends lost 6 bases and 5 bases respectively, with 14 bases between them. CDR1 is ENHRY and CDR2 is SYGVKD in the germline V gene. CDR3 coding DNA: TGTGCCATCAGGGGTGAGGGAGGATATCAGCCCCAGCATTTT. This codes for CAIRGEGGYQPQHF.

This chain links TRBV28 with TRBJ1-5; tentative D call: TRBD1 (5 bases). Germline CDR1 MDHEN, CDR2 SYDVKM. This CDR3 comprises 21 residues. V shed 3 bases and J shed 6 bases, with 33 bases lying between them. The CDR3 sequence: CASSLSWGGTALTRRIQPQHF. The CDR3 region has the DNA TGTGCCAGCAGTTTGTCCTGGGGGGGGACTGCACTAACGCGCCGCATTCAGCCCCAGCATTTT.

In this sample, this clone turned up once. The rearrangement joins TRBV18 to TRBJ2-7; 8 bases agree with TRBD2. The CDR3 totals 21 residues. V lost 4 bases to trimming and J lost 7 bases; unmatched junction nucleotides: 30. CDR1 and CDR2 from the germline V gene are KGHSH and LQKENI. The chain's CDR3 is CASSLDFTSSYKLAGMSEQYF. DNA of the CDR3: TGTGCCAGCTCACTGGACTTTACTTCTTCTTATAAGTTAGCGGGGATGAGTGAGCAGTACTTC.

This rearrangement joins TRBV10-3 to TRBJ2-3; TRBD1 matches at 10 bases. This CDR3 is 17 amino acids long. V dropped 6 bases and J dropped 2; count of bases not matched to a gene: 11. Germline V gives CDR1 ENHRY, CDR2 SYGVKD. The CDR3 coding sequence is TGTGCCATCAGGTCCGACAGGGGGCTCCTGTTCACAGATACGCAGTATTTT. Translation gives CAIRSDRGLLFTDTQYF.

This clone was recorded only once. V gene TRBV6-5 combines with J gene TRBJ2-1; 9 bases are shared with TRBD2. V dropped 4 bases and J dropped 4; count of bases not matched to a gene: 5. The CDR3 loop spans 15 amino acids. Germline loops: CDR1 MNHEY, CDR2 SVGAGI. The CDR3 DNA reads as TGTGCCAGCAGTTTTATAGCGGGAGTATACAATGAGCAGTTCTTC. Its translation is CASSFIAGVYNEQFF.

The J gene is TRBJ1-4, the V gene TRBV5-4; 7 positions agree with TRBD1. The germline CDR1 and CDR2 sequences are SGHNT and YYREEE (reference sequence). CDR3 length: 16 residues. Unmatched junction bases numbered 4, after V lost 0 bases and J lost 2 bases. CDR3 sequence reads: CASSLDRGATNEKLFF. The CDR3 coding sequence is TGTGCCAGCAGCTTGGACAGGGGAGCGACTAATGAAAAACTGTTTTTT. The whole variable domain, remainder taken from reference TRBV5-4 and TRBJ1-4, is ETGVTQSPTHLIKTRGQQVTLRCSSQSGHNTVSWYQQALGQGPQFIFQYYREEENGRGNFPPRFSGLQFPNYSSELNVNALELDDSALYLCASSLDRGATNEKLFFGSGTQLSVL.

The genes are TRBV11-2 and TRBJ2-5; 9 bases are shared with TRBD2. The CDR3 is 15 residues long. Looked up from germline, CDR1 is SGHAT and CDR2 is FQNNGV. V dropped 5 bases and J dropped 5; count of bases not matched to a gene: 9. The CDR3 region is CASSMTAGGQETQYF. The DNA of the CDR3 is TGTGCCAGCAGCATGACGGCGGGGGGGCAGGAGACCCAGTACTTC.

CDR3 DNA sequence: TGTGCCAGCAGCGTAGCCCAGGGGGCAGGAGGAGATACGCAGTATTTT. Its translation: CASSVAQGAGGDTQYF. The genes are TRBV9 and TRBJ2-3; TRBD1 aligns across 8 bases. The germline CDR1 and CDR2 sequences are SGDLS and YYNGEE. The length of the CDR3 is 16 residues. The ends lost 0 bases at V and 5 bases at J; junction bases unmatched: 8.

This rearrangement joins TRBV3-1 (or the pseudogene TRBV3-2) to TRBJ2-7, with D maybe TRBD2 (5 bases). The CDR3 runs 15 residues. CDR1 and CDR2 from the germline V gene are LGHDT and YNNKEL (reference sequence). V was cut by 0 bases and J by 5 bases, with 14 bases left in between. The DNA of the CDR3 is TGTGCCAGCAGCCAAGAACGCGGGCTCCTGGACGAGCAGTACTTC. This codes for CASSQERGLLDEQYF.

V gene TRBV10-2 combines with J gene TRBJ2-3; 13 bases map to TRBD2. The germline V gene encodes CDR1 WSHSY and CDR2 SAAADI. V dropped 3 bases and J dropped 8; count of bases not matched to a gene: 5. The CDR3 covers 15 residues. CDR3 in amino acids: CASSELAGGRGTQYF. CDR3 coding DNA: TGCGCCAGCAGTGAACTAGCGGGGGGGCGGGGTACGCAGTATTTT.

The chain recombines TRBV29-1 with TRBJ2-5, with 8 bases that match TRBD1. The CDR3 runs to 15 residues. Per germline, CDR1 SQVTM and CDR2 ANQGSEA. The V segment lost 0 bases and the J segment 4 bases; nucleotides outside the gene matches: 7. The CDR3 DNA sequence: TGCAGCGTTGAAGACAGGGGGCAATTGGGAGAGACCCAGTACTTC. It is translated as CSVEDRGQLGETQYF. Based on the CDR3 plus reference TRBV29-1 and TRBJ2-5, the full variable domain is SAVISQKPSRDICQRGTSLTIQCQVDSQVTMMFWYRQQPGQSLTLIATANQGSEATYESGFVIDKFPISRPNLTFSTLTVSNMSPEDSSIYLCSVEDRGQLGETQYFGPGTRLLVL.

The chain has TRBV3-1 (or the pseudogene TRBV3-2) and TRBJ1-2, with a tentative D call TRBD1 (6 bases). The germline gives CDR1 LGHDT, CDR2 YNNKEL (reference sequence). This CDR3 has 17 residues. The V gene lost 5 bases and the J gene lost 5 bases, with 24 bases spanning the gap. This CDR3 is CASSAILQGSLEYGYTF. The CDR3 DNA reads as TGTGCCAGCAGCGCAATACTACAGGGTTCCCTAGAGTATGGCTACACCTTC.

The V gene is TRBV15, the J gene TRBJ2-5, with 7 bases fitting TRBD1. The CDR3 contains 15 residues. The germline gives CDR1 LNHNV, CDR2 YYDKDF (reference sequence). The V segment lost 0 bases and the J segment 2 bases; nucleotides outside the gene matches: 3. The CDR3 sequence is CATSRDPGQQETQYF. As DNA, the CDR3 is TGTGCCACCAGCAGAGATCCGGGACAGCAAGAGACCCAGTACTTC.

There are a few counts of this clone. The V call is TRBV5-1, the J call TRBJ1-1; 10 nucleotides match TRBD1. The length of the CDR3 is 14 residues. The V gene's germline CDR1 is SGHRS and CDR2 YFSETQ. J was trimmed by 6 bases and V by 5 bases; bases with no gene match: 7. The CDR3 spells CASRLTGGMSEAFF. The CDR3 DNA reads as TGCGCCAGCAGGCTGACAGGGGGCATGTCTGAAGCTTTCTTT.

This clone was recorded a few times. This rearrangement joins TRBV5-1 to TRBJ1-6; 10 bases map to TRBD1. This CDR3 region has 16 residues. Per germline, CDR1 SGHRS and CDR2 YFSETQ. Unmatched junction bases numbered 8, after V lost 3 bases and J lost 8 bases. CDR3: CASSSGQGRRDSPLHF. Written as DNA, the CDR3 is TGCGCCAGCAGCTCGGGACAGGGGAGACGGGATTCACCCCTCCACTTT.

The chain uses TRBV7-2 and TRBJ1-4; 10 bases are a match to TRBD1. From germline, CDR1 is SGHTA and CDR2 FQGNSA. The CDR3 spans 16 residues. V gave up 5 bases and J gave up 1 base; unmatched junction bases: 4. This chain's CDR3 is CASSPRDRGTNEKLFF. Here the CDR3 DNA reads TGTGCCAGCAGCCCCAGGGACAGGGGAACTAATGAAAAACTGTTTTTT.

This clone has at least ten counts. V is TRBV2 and J is TRBJ2-7; D perhaps matches TRBD2 (5 bases). V gave up 10 bases and J gave up 0 bases, with 13 bases separating them. From germline, CDR1 is SNHLY and CDR2 FYNNEI. This CDR3 region has 13 residues. CDR3 in DNA: TGTGCCATTACTGGACGGGACTCCTACGAGCAGTACTTC. Translated, it gives CAITGRDSYEQYF.

The chain is built from TRBV7-9 and TRBJ1-4; possible D gene TRBD1, 6 bases. The CDR3 sequence is 15 residues long. Germline V gives CDR1 SEHNR, CDR2 FQNEAQ (reference sequence). The V end lost 1 base, the J end lost 2 bases, and 8 bases lay between the germline ends. CDR3 coding DNA: TGTGCCAGCAGCTTAGGTACAGGGACTAATGAAAAACTGTTTTTT. Amino acids: CASSLGTGTNEKLFF.

The chain has TRBV6-2 or TRBV6-3 and TRBJ1-5; TRBD1 is a possible D gene (5 bases). The CDR3 is made up of 13 amino acids. Germline assignment: CDR1 MNHEY and CDR2 SVGEGT. V lost 3 bases and J 4 bases, leaving 7 bases between the germline ends. CDR3 protein: CASSYRQNQPQHF. The DNA for the CDR3 is TGTGCCAGCAGTTATCGACAGAATCAGCCCCAGCATTTT.